This T cell receptor beta chain was identified in a study of blood T cell repertoires in COVID-19. Overall study context: Italy, Spain and the United States were the sources of the convalescent and acute COVID-19 samples.

Trimming stripped 2 bases from V and 1 base from J, with 6 bases between. Germline CDR1 LGHNA, CDR2 YSLEER. The CDR3 loop spans 14 amino acids. Using immunoSEQ multiplex PCR, the repertoire was profiled, and TCRdb retains in-frame clones only, with some absent. The sample includes more than 300,000 clones, 90% of them seen just once. The sequence derives from a woman younger than 45 who had been exposed to COVID-19. The chain recombines TRBV4-3 with TRBJ2-4; D perhaps matches TRBD1 (6 bases). The sample was PBMCs or T cells enriched from blood (not recorded which). The CDR3 protein is CASSQRGAKNIQYF. The CDR3 coding sequence is TGCGCCAGCAGCCAAAGGGGGGCCAAAAACATTCAGTACTTC.